The rows below give T cell receptor beta chains drawn from one sample of a study of T cells in Graves' hyperthyroidism and ophthalmopathy. TCRdb re-called the multiplex PCR reads through MiXCR, storing one row per CDR3 protein. This table has 350,000 to 400,000 distinct CDR3 sequences, approximately 13% appearing once. The sequencing input was blood. These receptor sequences come from a woman aged 60-75 years with Graves' hyperthyroidism. Both conserved end residues are part of each CDR3. Fields, in order: J gene, D gene, V gene, clone size, CDR3 DNA, CDR3 protein. D genes are given only for firm matches. Clone size is stated in some rows and not others, as once, few, many or a class when expanded.

J gene: TRBJ2-1; D gene: TRBD1; V gene: TRBV3-1; clone size: many; CDR3 DNA: TGTGCCAGCAGCCATTCGCACCCGGGACAGGGGGGTGGTGAGCAGTTCTTC; CDR3 protein: CASSHSHPGQGGGEQFF
J gene: TRBJ2-1; D gene: -; V gene: TRBV2; clone size: few; CDR3 DNA: TGTGCCAGCACCGAGGGACCGATCTACAATGAGCAGCTCTTC; CDR3 protein: CASTEGPIYNEQLF
J gene: TRBJ1-1; D gene: TRBD1; V gene: TRBV9; clone size: many; CDR3 DNA: TGTGCCAGCAGCCTATCGACAGGGGGCACTGAAGCTTTCTTT; CDR3 protein: CASSLSTGGTEAFF
J gene: TRBJ1-2; D gene: TRBD1; V gene: TRBV27; clone size: many; CDR3 DNA: TGTGCCAGCAGTCCTGACAGGGTTCAGGGCTACACCTTC; CDR3 protein: CASSPDRVQGYTF
J gene: TRBJ2-2; D gene: -; V gene: TRBV5-6; clone size: -; CDR3 DNA: TGTGCCAGTAGTATGTCAGGGGAGAACACCGGGGAGCTGTTTTTT; CDR3 protein: CASSMSGENTGELFF
J gene: TRBJ2-7; D gene: -; V gene: TRBV11-1; clone size: -; CDR3 DNA: TGTGCCAACAGCTTCGTCGGTTCTACCTTGGAGGAGCAGTACTTC; CDR3 protein: CANSFVGSTLEEQYF
J gene: TRBJ2-1; D gene: -; V gene: TRBV2; clone size: many; CDR3 DNA: TGTGCCAGCAGGTTTGGGGACGCGTGGGATGAGCAGTTCTTC; CDR3 protein: CASRFGDAWDEQFF
J gene: TRBJ2-7; D gene: -; V gene: TRBV19; clone size: -; CDR3 DNA: TGTGCCAGTAGTATAGGCAGGGCGGGGTACGAGCAGTACTTC; CDR3 protein: CASSIGRAGYEQYF
J gene: TRBJ1-2; D gene: -; V gene: TRBV27; clone size: -; CDR3 DNA: TGTGCCAGCACCTCACAGGGCGGTGGCTACACCTTC; CDR3 protein: CASTSQGGGYTF
J gene: TRBJ2-7; D gene: TRBD2; V gene: TRBV5-1; clone size: many; CDR3 DNA: TGCGCCAGCAGAGAGGGACTAAGCTCCTACGAGCAGTACTTC; CDR3 protein: CASREGLSSYEQYF
J gene: TRBJ2-3; D gene: -; V gene: TRBV5-1; clone size: -; CDR3 DNA: TGCGCCAGCAGCCGCGGGTCCCCTCGCACAGATACGCAGTATTTT; CDR3 protein: CASSRGSPRTDTQYF
J gene: TRBJ1-2; D gene: -; V gene: TRBV6-1; clone size: -; CDR3 DNA: TGTGCCAGCAGTGAAGGGGCGGCTAACTATGGCTACACCTTC; CDR3 protein: CASSEGAANYGYTF
J gene: TRBJ2-1; D gene: TRBD2; V gene: TRBV6-1; clone size: many; CDR3 DNA: TGTGCCAGCAGTTGGACTAGCGGAGGACCCTACAATGAGCAGTTCTTC; CDR3 protein: CASSWTSGGPYNEQFF
J gene: TRBJ2-5; D gene: -; V gene: TRBV5-1; clone size: -; CDR3 DNA: TGCGCCAGCAGCTCCCAAGGGTCGAGCTATCAAGAGACCCAGTACTTC; CDR3 protein: CASSSQGSSYQETQYF
J gene: TRBJ1-1; D gene: TRBD1; V gene: TRBV20-1; clone size: many; CDR3 DNA: TGCAGTGCTAGACCCCGGGGACAGGGGAACACTGAAGCTTTCTTT; CDR3 protein: CSARPRGQGNTEAFF
J gene: TRBJ2-7; D gene: -; V gene: TRBV2; clone size: many; CDR3 DNA: TGTGCCTCCTCAGGTATCCGGTTCGAGCAGTACTTC; CDR3 protein: CASSGIRFEQYF
J gene: TRBJ2-1; D gene: -; V gene: TRBV12-3/TRBV12-4; clone size: few; CDR3 DNA: TGTGCCAGCAGCCCCGGTTTGTGGCAGGGGGAGGGAAGCTCCTACAATGAGCAGTTCTTC; CDR3 protein: CASSPGLWQGEGSSYNEQFF
J gene: TRBJ1-2; D gene: TRBD1; V gene: TRBV27; clone size: many; CDR3 DNA: TGTGCCAGCAGTAACAGACAGGGTCTTAACTATGGCTACACCTTC; CDR3 protein: CASSNRQGLNYGYTF
J gene: TRBJ2-7; D gene: -; V gene: TRBV7-8; clone size: many; CDR3 DNA: TGTGCCAGCAGCCCCGGTAAGGCCCTCTCCTACGAGCAGTACTTC; CDR3 protein: CASSPGKALSYEQYF
J gene: TRBJ1-5; D gene: TRBD1; V gene: TRBV28; clone size: few; CDR3 DNA: TGTGCCAGCAGTCCATGGACAGGTTTGAACCAGCCCCAGCATTTT; CDR3 protein: CASSPWTGLNQPQHF
J gene: TRBJ2-2; D gene: TRBD2; V gene: TRBV12-3/TRBV12-4; clone size: many; CDR3 DNA: TGTGCCAGCAGTTCCCTCCCTAGCGGCACCGGGGAGCTGTTTTTT; CDR3 protein: CASSSLPSGTGELFF
J gene: TRBJ2-3; D gene: -; V gene: TRBV7-9; clone size: many; CDR3 DNA: TGTGCCAGCACCTTTAGACAGGAAGACACAGATACGCAGTATTTT; CDR3 protein: CASTFRQEDTDTQYF
J gene: TRBJ2-1; D gene: -; V gene: TRBV20-1; clone size: many; CDR3 DNA: TGCAGTGCTAGACCTCATGTGCCGAGCTCCTACAATGAGCAGTTCTTC; CDR3 protein: CSARPHVPSSYNEQFF
J gene: TRBJ2-7; D gene: TRBD2; V gene: TRBV11-3; clone size: few; CDR3 DNA: TGTGCCAGCAGCGTTGTAGCGGGAGCAGGCGAGCAGTACTTC; CDR3 protein: CASSVVAGAGEQYF
J gene: TRBJ2-7; D gene: -; V gene: TRBV7-8; clone size: many; CDR3 DNA: TGTGCCAGCAGCCTCGACAGATACTACGAGCAGTACTTC; CDR3 protein: CASSLDRYYEQYF
J gene: TRBJ1-4; D gene: -; V gene: TRBV9; clone size: once; CDR3 DNA: TGTGCCAGCAGCGTAGGGGGCGCGCTACCCTCAAATGAAAAACTGTTTTTT; CDR3 protein: CASSVGGALPSNEKLFF
J gene: TRBJ1-5; D gene: -; V gene: TRBV20-1; clone size: few; CDR3 DNA: TGCAGTGCTAGATTGGGCTGGGGAAATCAGCCCCAGCATTTT; CDR3 protein: CSARLGWGNQPQHF
J gene: TRBJ1-1; D gene: -; V gene: TRBV5-1; clone size: many; CDR3 DNA: TGCGCCAGCACCCCCGGGGGGTCGGGCACTGAAGCTTTCTTT; CDR3 protein: CASTPGGSGTEAFF
J gene: TRBJ2-3; D gene: -; V gene: TRBV28; clone size: many; CDR3 DNA: TGTGCCAGCAGGGACAGCGGCACGGCAGATACGCAGTATTTT; CDR3 protein: CASRDSGTADTQYF
J gene: TRBJ1-1; D gene: TRBD1; V gene: TRBV29-1; clone size: few; CDR3 DNA: TGCAGCGTTGTGACAGGGGGGGACACTGAAGCTTTCTTT; CDR3 protein: CSVVTGGDTEAFF
J gene: TRBJ2-7; D gene: -; V gene: TRBV10-2; clone size: many; CDR3 DNA: TGCGCCAGCAGTGACCTACAGCGGGTCTCCTACGAGCAGTACTTC; CDR3 protein: CASSDLQRVSYEQYF
J gene: TRBJ2-6; D gene: -; V gene: TRBV28; clone size: -; CDR3 DNA: TGTGCCAGCAGTTTGATGTTCTCTGGGGCCAACGTCCTGACTTTC; CDR3 protein: CASSLMFSGANVLTF
J gene: TRBJ2-7; D gene: -; V gene: TRBV29-1; clone size: few; CDR3 DNA: TGCAGCGTTGAATCCCGGGGCAGGGGCTCCTACGAGCAGTACTTC; CDR3 protein: CSVESRGRGSYEQYF
J gene: TRBJ2-7; D gene: TRBD2; V gene: TRBV7-9; clone size: few; CDR3 DNA: TGTGCCAGCAGCACCACTCCTAGCGGGAGGGCCTACGAGCAGTACTTC; CDR3 protein: CASSTTPSGRAYEQYF
J gene: TRBJ2-3; D gene: -; V gene: TRBV30; clone size: -; CDR3 DNA: TGTGGGGTGGCCCGCACAGATACGCAGTATTTT; CDR3 protein: CGVARTDTQYF
J gene: TRBJ2-1; D gene: -; V gene: TRBV11-3; clone size: many; CDR3 DNA: TGTGCCAGCAGCCCGGACAGTGGTTACAATGAGCAGTTCTTC; CDR3 protein: CASSPDSGYNEQFF
J gene: TRBJ2-3; D gene: TRBD1; V gene: TRBV3-1; clone size: many; CDR3 DNA: TGTGCCAGCAGCCGGGACAGGGTAAGGACAGATACGCAGTATTTT; CDR3 protein: CASSRDRVRTDTQYF
J gene: TRBJ1-4; D gene: -; V gene: TRBV20-1; clone size: few; CDR3 DNA: TGCAGTGCTAGATTCCAGGGGCAGGGGAATGAAAAACTGTTTTTT; CDR3 protein: CSARFQGQGNEKLFF
J gene: TRBJ2-2; D gene: -; V gene: TRBV6-5; clone size: few; CDR3 DNA: TGTGCCAGCAGTTACTCTGGGGCCCGAGCCGGGGAGCTGTTTTTT; CDR3 protein: CASSYSGARAGELFF
J gene: TRBJ2-7; D gene: -; V gene: TRBV28; clone size: many; CDR3 DNA: TGTGCCACCCTGGGACTTTCCTACGAGCAGTACTTC; CDR3 protein: CATLGLSYEQYF
J gene: TRBJ1-2; D gene: -; V gene: TRBV13; clone size: many; CDR3 DNA: TGTGCCATCCTTTACCTCGACCTCTGGGAGGACTATGGCTACACCTTC; CDR3 protein: CAILYLDLWEDYGYTF
J gene: TRBJ1-5; D gene: -; V gene: TRBV7-9; clone size: few; CDR3 DNA: TGTGCCAGCAGCCCCCCGGGGGATCTCAATCAGCCCCAGCATTTT; CDR3 protein: CASSPPGDLNQPQHF
J gene: TRBJ2-7; D gene: -; V gene: TRBV25-1; clone size: -; CDR3 DNA: TGTGCCAGCAGTCCCTCCGAAAGGCAGTACTTC; CDR3 protein: CASSPSERQYF
J gene: TRBJ1-2; D gene: -; V gene: TRBV5-6; clone size: few; CDR3 DNA: TGTGCCAGCAGCTTATTCTCGACAGCGCCGGGCTATGGCTACACCTTC; CDR3 protein: CASSLFSTAPGYGYTF
J gene: TRBJ2-1; D gene: -; V gene: TRBV6-1; clone size: many; CDR3 DNA: TGTGCCAGCACGGTGGTGGGCAATGAGCAGTTCTTC; CDR3 protein: CASTVVGNEQFF
J gene: TRBJ1-2; D gene: TRBD1; V gene: TRBV3-1; clone size: many; CDR3 DNA: TGTGCCAGCAGCCAACGACAGGGGAACCACTATGGCTACACCTTC; CDR3 protein: CASSQRQGNHYGYTF
J gene: TRBJ1-3; D gene: -; V gene: TRBV7-9; clone size: -; CDR3 DNA: TGTGCCAGCAGCCCCAAGGGCTCTGGAAACACCATATATTTT; CDR3 protein: CASSPKGSGNTIYF
J gene: TRBJ2-3; D gene: TRBD2; V gene: TRBV20-1; clone size: -; CDR3 DNA: TGCAGTGCTACCCGACTTATACTAGCGGGAGGTAATACGCAGTATTTT; CDR3 protein: CSATRLILAGGNTQYF
J gene: TRBJ2-1; D gene: TRBD2; V gene: TRBV7-6; clone size: once; CDR3 DNA: TGTGCCAGCAGCCCCCGGGCTAGCGGATACAATGAGCAGTTCTTC; CDR3 protein: CASSPRASGYNEQFF
J gene: TRBJ1-3; D gene: -; V gene: TRBV20-1; clone size: -; CDR3 DNA: TGCAGTGCTAGAGAGGGCTCTGGAAACACCATATATTTT; CDR3 protein: CSAREGSGNTIYF
J gene: TRBJ2-7; D gene: -; V gene: TRBV9; clone size: -; CDR3 DNA: TGTGCCAGCAGCGTACAGGACGCCTCCTACGAGCAGTACTTC; CDR3 protein: CASSVQDASYEQYF
J gene: TRBJ1-2; D gene: -; V gene: TRBV19; clone size: -; CDR3 DNA: TGTGCCAGTAGTAAAGGGTTGTATGGCTACACCTTC; CDR3 protein: CASSKGLYGYTF